The clone carrying this T cell receptor (beta chain) was counted ten times or more. Its antigen remains unidentified. One entry per CDR3 protein, called by TCRdb with MiXCR from the 5' RACE reads. The sample consists of over 250,000 distinct CDR3 sequences, about 4% of them appearing once. The data stem from a study of T cells after yellow fever vaccination. Study-level information: Any fraction with a low cell number was prepared using SMART-Seq v4 Ultra Low Input. Findings of the study overall: A large majority of primary-vaccination clones showed up again after the booster (roughly 96% CD4, approximately 90% CD8).

The germline V gene encodes CDR1 DFQATT and CDR2 SNEGSKA (reference sequence). The CDR3 totals 13 residues. The V and J ends lost 5 bases and 4 bases respectively, with 11 bases between them. The V call is TRBV20-1, the J call TRBJ2-2, with D possibly TRBD2 on 5 matching bases. The sequences come from PBMCs, collected 5 days after the yellow fever booster vaccination. The clonotype was recovered from a man younger than 35 who received the YFV17D yellow fever vaccine. The CDR3 is CSAASGRTGELFF. As DNA, the CDR3 is TGCAGTGCTGCAAGCGGCCGCACCGGGGAGCTGTTTTTT.